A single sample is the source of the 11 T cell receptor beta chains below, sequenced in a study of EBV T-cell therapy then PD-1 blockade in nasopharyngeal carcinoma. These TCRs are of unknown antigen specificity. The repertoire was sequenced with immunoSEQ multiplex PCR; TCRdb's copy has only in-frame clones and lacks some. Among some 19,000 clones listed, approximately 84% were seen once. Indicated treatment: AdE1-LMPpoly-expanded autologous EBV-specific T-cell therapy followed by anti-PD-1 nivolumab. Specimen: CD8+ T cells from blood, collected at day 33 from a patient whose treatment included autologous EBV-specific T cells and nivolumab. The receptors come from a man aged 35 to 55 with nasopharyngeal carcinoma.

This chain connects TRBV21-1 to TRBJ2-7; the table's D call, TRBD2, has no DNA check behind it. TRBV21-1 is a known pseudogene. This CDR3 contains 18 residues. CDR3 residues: CASSFRAPWGGVLYEQYF. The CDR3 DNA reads TGTGCCAGCAGCTTTAGAGCTCCGTGGGGGGGCGTACTATACGAGCAGTACTTC.

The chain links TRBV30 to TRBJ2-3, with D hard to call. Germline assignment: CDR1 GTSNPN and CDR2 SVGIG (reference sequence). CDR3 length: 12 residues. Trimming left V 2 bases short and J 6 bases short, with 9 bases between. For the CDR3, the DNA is TGTGCCTGGAGTTTAACCCTTGATACGCAGTATTTT. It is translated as CAWSLTLDTQYF. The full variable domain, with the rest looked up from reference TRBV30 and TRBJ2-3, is SQTIHQWPATLVQPVGSPLSLECTVEGTSNPNLYWYRQAAGRGLQLLFYSVGIGQISSEVPQNLSASRPQDRQFILSSKKLLLSDSGFYLCAWSLTLDTQYFGPGTRLTVL.

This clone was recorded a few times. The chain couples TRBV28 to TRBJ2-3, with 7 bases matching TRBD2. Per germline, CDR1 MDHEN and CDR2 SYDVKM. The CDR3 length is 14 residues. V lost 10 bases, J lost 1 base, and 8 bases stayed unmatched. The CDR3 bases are TGTGCCACCCGAGTTGCGGGGGGCACAGATACGCAGTATTTT. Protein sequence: CATRVAGGTDTQYF.

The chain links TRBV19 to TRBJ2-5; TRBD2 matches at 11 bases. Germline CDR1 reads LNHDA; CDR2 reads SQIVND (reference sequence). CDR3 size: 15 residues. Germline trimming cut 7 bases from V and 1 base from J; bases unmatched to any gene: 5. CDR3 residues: CASTVAGGPQETQYF. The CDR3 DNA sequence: TGTGCCAGTACCGTAGCGGGGGGGCCCCAAGAGACCCAGTACTTC. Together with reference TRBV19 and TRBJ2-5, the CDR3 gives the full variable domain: DGGITQSPKYLFRKEGQNVTLSCEQNLNHDAMYWYRQDPGQGLRLIYYSQIVNDFQKGDIAEGYSVSREKKESFPLTVTSAQKNPTAFYLCASTVAGGPQETQYFGPGTRLLVL.

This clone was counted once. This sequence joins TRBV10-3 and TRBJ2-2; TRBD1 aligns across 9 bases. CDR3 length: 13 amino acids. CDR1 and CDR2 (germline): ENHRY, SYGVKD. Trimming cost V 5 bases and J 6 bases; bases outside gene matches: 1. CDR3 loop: CAISRQGAGELFF. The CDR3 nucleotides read TGTGCCATCAGTAGACAGGGGGCCGGGGAGCTGTTTTTT.

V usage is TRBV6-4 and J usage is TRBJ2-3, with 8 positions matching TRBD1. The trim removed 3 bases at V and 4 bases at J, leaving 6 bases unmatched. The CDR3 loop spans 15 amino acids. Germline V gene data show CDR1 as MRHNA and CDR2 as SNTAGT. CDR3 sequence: CASSERPDRADTQYF. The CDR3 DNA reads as TGTGCCAGCAGTGAGCGTCCGGACAGGGCAGATACGCAGTATTTT.

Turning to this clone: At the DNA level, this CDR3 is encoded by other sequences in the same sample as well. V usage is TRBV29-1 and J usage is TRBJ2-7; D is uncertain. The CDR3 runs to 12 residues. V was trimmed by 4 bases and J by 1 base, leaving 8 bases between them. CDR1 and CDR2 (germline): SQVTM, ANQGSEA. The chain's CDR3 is CSVVGQSYEQYF. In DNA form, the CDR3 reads TGCAGCGTTGTTGGCCAGTCCTACGAGCAGTACTTC.

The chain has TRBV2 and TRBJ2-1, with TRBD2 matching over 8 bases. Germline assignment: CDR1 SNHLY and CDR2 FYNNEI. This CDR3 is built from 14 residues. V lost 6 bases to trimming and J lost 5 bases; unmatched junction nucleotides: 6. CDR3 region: CASRGGGINNEQFF. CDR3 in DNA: TGTGCCAGCAGGGGCGGGGGGATTAACAATGAGCAGTTCTTC.

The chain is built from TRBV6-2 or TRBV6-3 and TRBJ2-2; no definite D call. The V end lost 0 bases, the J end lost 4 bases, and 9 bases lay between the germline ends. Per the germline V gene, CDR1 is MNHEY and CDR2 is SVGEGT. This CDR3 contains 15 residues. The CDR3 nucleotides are TGTGCCAGCAGTTACTCGAACCCGGGCACCGGGGAGCTGTTTTTT. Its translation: CASSYSNPGTGELFF.

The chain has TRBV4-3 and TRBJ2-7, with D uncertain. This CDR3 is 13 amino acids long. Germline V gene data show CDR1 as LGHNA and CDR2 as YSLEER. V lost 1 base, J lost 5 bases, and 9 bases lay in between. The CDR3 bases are TGCGCCAGCAGCCAAGTAGGTACCAACGAGCAGTACTTC. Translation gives CASSQVGTNEQYF.

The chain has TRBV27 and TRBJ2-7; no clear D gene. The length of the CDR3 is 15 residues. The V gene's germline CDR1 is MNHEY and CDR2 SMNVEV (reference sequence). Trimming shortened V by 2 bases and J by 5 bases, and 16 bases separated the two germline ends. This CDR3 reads CASSLDTVPRDEQYF. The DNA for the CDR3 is TGTGCCAGCAGTTTAGATACAGTACCCCGAGACGAGCAGTACTTC.